The subject of this entry is one TCR beta chain. In its sample, this clonotype was seen many times. Its antigen is still unknown. Base qualities are not provided; no much larger clone lies one nucleotide away. The entry originates in a study of regulatory T cells in long-lasting Graves disease (dated by TCRdb to about 2021). In the study overall: Patients with newly diagnosed Graves' disease had been on antithyroid drugs for under 3 months. Patients with persistent Graves' disease were compared with patients with newly diagnosed Graves' disease using TCR sequencing and RNA sequencing of peripheral blood. A total of roughly 33 samples underwent TCR sequencing: about 13 from persistent and 20 from newly diagnosed Graves' disease patients. The study took place in China and was registered as a clinical trial.

Library generation was performed with multiplex PCR. Sequencing used an Illumina HiSeq 4000. TCR beta libraries were built with iRepertoire HTBI primers and Arm-PCR amplification of CDR3 regions. PCR products were gel purified before sequencing. On the study's bioinformatics: Gene usage analysis of CDR3 amino acid clonotypes relied on the approximately 60 TRBV and 14 TRBJ segments identified across samples. COPE and FqMerger were used to merge the filtered high-quality paired reads into contigs. BLAST was used to align contigs to IMGT TRBV, TRBD and TRBJ reference genes, with CDR3 defined following IMGT. Clonotypes above 0.1% frequency were classified as highly expanded clones. Shannon entropy served as the measure of repertoire diversity, while the Gini coefficient captured V-J evenness. Public clonotypes were defined as clonotypes shared by more than one individual. TCRdb took the public reads, trimmed them with fastp at Q25, ran MiXCR for clone calling and kept in-frame beta chains. Each CDR3 protein gets just one entry, which takes the most common genes and DNA from the rows behind it. These V and J calls derive from TCRdb rather than the authors' analysis. For this sample the table gives hundreds of thousands of distinct CDR3 sequences, of which roughly 15% were detected only once. Around 19% of the sample lies in the top ten.

According to the study, the label for this sample's time point signals: newly diagnosed GD, antithyroid drugs for less than 3 months. RNA was extracted from PBMCs in TRIzol for both TCR sequencing and RNA sequencing. Graves' disease was diagnosed according to American Thyroid Association guidelines. Patients were recruited from an endocrinology department in Xi'an, China. Each patient gave 9 to 10 milliliters of peripheral blood, collected in an EDTA anticoagulant tube. Ficoll Paque Plus density gradient separation was used to isolate PBMCs, and no additional T cell sorting was done. An Agilent 2100 Bioanalyzer and agarose gel were used to check RNA quality, and a NanoDrop 2000 was used to measure RNA concentration. The paper's findings and limits, for the study overall: Preferential use of TRBV28, TRBJ1-2 and TRBJ2-5 was observed in persistent disease, whereas TRBV20-1 and TRBJ2-1 were favored in newly diagnosed disease. More public clonotypes were shared among persistent patients (roughly 2,900) than among newly diagnosed patients (966). The authors noted that the small sample size was a limitation that may lower accuracy. Sequencing and analysis were limited to the TCR beta chain. Compared with newly diagnosed patients, persistent Graves' disease patients had lower TCR Shannon entropy and fewer highly expanded clones, which suggests clonal expansion. Because the primary lesion, thyroid tissue, could not be accessed, the study looked at peripheral blood alone.

V ends up 4 bases short and J 9 bases short, with an unmatched junction base count of 12. In the germline V gene (reference sequence), CDR1 corresponds to SEHNR and CDR2 to FQNEAQ. CDR3 length: 15 amino acids, cysteine to phenylalanine. The sequence is cut down to CDR3 DNA, 45 bases in frame from base 1. This sample also belongs to another study, concerning T cells in Graves' hyperthyroidism and ophthalmopathy. As that second study puts it: Graves' hyperthyroidism was defined as stable when no progression to ophthalmopathy occurred over 18 months of follow-up. Hyperthyroidism patients were newly diagnosed, with disease duration under 2 months, and aged 18 to 65 years. Any patient with an uncontrolled infection, another autoimmune disease, pregnancy or lactation was excluded. Diagnoses were based on clinical symptoms, serum thyroxine and TRAb, thyroid ultrasound and orbital computed tomography. The first round of RT-PCR for the TCR CDR3 was performed with the HTBI primer set and the Qiagen OneStep RT-PCR kit. Most expanded thyroid clonotypes (frequency above 0.001) were also detected in blood, a finding suggesting that blood repertoires may reflect thyroid immune responses. A 13 V-J signature model separated ophthalmopathy from stable hyperthyroidism, with around 91% sensitivity and approximately 81% specificity in cross-validation and 80%/75% in testing. In validation, the model predicted progression to ophthalmopathy a median of around six months before onset, with roughly 71% sensitivity and roughly 79% specificity. To identify TCR V-J signatures that set the groups apart, the researchers used a discovery cohort of 90 to 100 patients, made up of 43 with Graves' ophthalmopathy and some 58 with stable Graves' hyperthyroidism. An independent validation cohort of about 20 hyperthyroidism patients and more than 15 patients who later progressed to ophthalmopathy tested prospective prediction of ophthalmopathy. For training and testing, the 95 to 100 patients in the discovery cohort were randomly divided in a 7:3 ratio. The study also compared thyroid tissue and blood T-cell repertoires from five or six Graves' hyperthyroidism patients. Once sampling was done, hyperthyroidism patients were given methimazole at a starting dose of 30 mg daily, whereas ophthalmopathy patients were given high-dose intravenous methylprednisolone. A second multiplex PCR round built the libraries, followed by size selection and purification. Paired-end sequencing of the libraries was performed with 100 bp reads on an Illumina HiSeq2000. SOAPnuke was used to process the raw data, with reads discarded if the reads contained adapters or uncalled bases, had a mean Phred below 15, or lacked an exact constant-primer or identifier match. High-quality paired reads were merged using COPE v1.2.5, and each unique nucleotide sequence was defined as a clonotype. MiTCR v1.1 was used to align clonotypes to the IMGT TRBV, TRBD and TRBJ reference segments. The analysis included only V-J combinations with a frequency above 0.0001, which together covered more than 98% of the repertoires. A TCS score was defined as the ratio between F50 (clonal expansion) and ExV (chaos), using BLOSUM62-based TCRdist between CDR3 peptides within each V-J. Welch's t-statistics and random forest reduced roughly 530 V-J features to roughly 13, which were used in a naive Bayes classifier (R e1071). No statistical method was used to fix the sample size in advance, and group allocation was not hidden from the investigators. According to the paper, TCR Vbeta CDR3 sequencing was carried out on around 140 peripheral blood samples, which came from fewer than 50 ophthalmopathy, some 73 hyperthyroidism and approximately 17 progressor patients.

The sequence was obtained from a woman aged 25 to 39 with Graves disease. Donor details come from another sample of the same person, matched by shared clones. The V gene is TRBV7-9 and the J gene is TRBJ2-1; TRBD2 lines up with 7 middle nucleotides. This specimen consisted of peripheral blood mononuclear cells (PBMCs), obtained at new diagnosis, from a patient treated with antithyroid drugs. The sequenced DNA: TGTGCCAGCAGCTCCCGTGGGGGAGGGCCTGGTGAGCAGTTCTTC. It translates to CASSSRGGGPGEQFF.